These 10 T cell receptor beta chains were sequenced from one sample in a study of brain T cells in children with intractable seizures. Time point: blood from clinic visit 5 months post-surgery; TSC patient then seizure free. TCRdb keeps only in-frame clones here, not all; method: immunoSEQ multiplex PCR. The data hold a few hundred thousand clones, with over 90% observed a single time. Sequencing used peripheral blood, obtained less than 6 months after surgery. Receptor source: a boy less than two years old with tuberous sclerosis and intractable seizures.

This rearrangement joins TRBV24-1 to TRBJ2-5; TRBD2 matches at 7 bases. V shed 1 base and J 2 bases; nucleotides not matched to a gene: 3. Germline V lookup: CDR1 KGHDR, CDR2 SFDVKD. CDR3 length: 15 residues. The CDR3 here is CATSDFRTRQETQYF. In DNA form, the CDR3 reads TGTGCCACCAGTGATTTCCGGACTAGACAAGAGACCCAGTACTTC.

The CDR3 loop reads CASSPTTTGQAYSYTF. In nucleotides, the CDR3 is TGTGCCAGCAGCCCGACGACGACAGGGCAGGCATATAGCTACACCTTC. This rearrangement joins TRBV14 to TRBJ1-2; 7 bases map to TRBD1. This CDR3 region has 16 residues. Germline V gene sequence: CDR1 SGHDN, CDR2 FVKESK. Losses at the gene ends were 4 bases for V and 9 bases for J; bases not matched to a gene: 17.

The chain couples TRBV6-5 to TRBJ2-7; 11 nucleotides align to TRBD1. This CDR3 contains 15 residues. J lost 2 bases, V lost 7 bases, and 7 bases had no gene match. Looked up from germline, CDR1 is MNHEY and CDR2 is SVGAGI. CDR3 sequence: CASTLLGQGAYEQYF. Here the CDR3 DNA reads TGTGCCAGCACCCTACTGGGACAGGGGGCCTACGAGCAGTACTTC.

The chain joins TRBV7-8 to TRBJ2-3, with D maybe TRBD1 (5 bases). This CDR3 spans 12 amino acids. V was shortened by 5 bases and J by 6 bases, with 9 bases between the two germline ends. Germline V gives CDR1 SGHVS, CDR2 FQNEAQ. The CDR3 protein is CASSLYRDTQYF. CDR3 DNA: TGTGCCAGCAGCCTATACAGGGATACGCAGTATTTT.

With regard to this clone: Other DNA variants within this sample encode the same CDR3. This chain uses TRBV9 with TRBJ2-1; D may match TRBD1 or TRBD2 (5 bases each). The ends were cut back, 4 bases at V and 0 bases at J, with 8 bases in the middle. The CDR3 is made up of 14 amino acids. Germline V gene sequence: CDR1 SGDLS, CDR2 YYNGEE. The DNA for the CDR3 is TGTGCCAGCAGCCCAGGGAGCTCCTACAATGAGCAGTTCTTC. The encoded protein is CASSPGSSYNEQFF.

This chain uses TRBV6-5 with TRBJ2-1; 9 bases match TRBD2. The CDR3 sequence is 15 residues long. Germline V gene data show CDR1 as MNHEY and CDR2 as SVGAGI. The V segment lost 7 bases and the J segment 3 bases; nucleotides outside the gene matches: 7. CDR3 residues: CASKLGSGSYNEQFF. The CDR3, as DNA: TGTGCCAGCAAGTTAGGTAGCGGGAGCTACAATGAGCAGTTCTTC.

The chain combines TRBV7-9 with TRBJ2-3; 9 bases map to TRBD1. Germline V gene lookup returns CDR1 SEHNR and CDR2 FQNEAQ (reference sequence). The CDR3 contains 16 residues. V was pared by 5 bases and J by 0 bases, with 6 bases of the junction left unmatched. DNA of the CDR3: TGTGCCAGCAGCGAGAGACAGGGGGGTAGCACAGATACGCAGTATTTT. Protein product: CASSERQGGSTDTQYF.

The chain joins TRBV9 to TRBJ2-3; a weak D match, TRBD2 (5 bases). The V gene's germline CDR1 is SGDLS and CDR2 YYNGEE. With 3 bases removed from V and 0 bases from J, the gap between germline ends came to 14 bases. This CDR3 region has 16 residues. The CDR3 region has the DNA TGTGCCAGCAGCGCGGACTCGATCCTGAGCACAGATACGCAGTATTTT. As protein: CASSADSILSTDTQYF.

V gene TRBV13 combines with J gene TRBJ1-4, with 7 bases fitting TRBD1. From germline, CDR1 is PRHDT and CDR2 FYEKMQ (reference sequence). The CDR3 consists of 14 residues. V was clipped by 7 bases and J by 1 base; unmatched bases: 3. CDR3 residues: CASMPGGTNEKLFF. The CDR3 nucleotides are TGTGCCAGCATGCCAGGGGGAACTAATGAAAAACTGTTTTTT. Full variable domain (missing parts from reference TRBV13 and TRBJ1-4): AAGVIQSPRHLIKEKRETATLKCYPIPRHDTVYWYQQGPGQDPQFLISFYEKMQSDKGSIPDRFSAQQFSDYHSELNMSSLELGDSALYFCASMPGGTNEKLFFGSGTQLSVL.

This sequence joins TRBV6-5 and TRBJ1-2; the D gene is possibly TRBD1 (6 bases). Germline loops: CDR1 MNHEY, CDR2 SVGAGI. This CDR3 region has 14 residues. V lost 0 bases and J lost 8, with 13 bases in between. In DNA, the CDR3 is TGTGCCAGCAGTTACTCGTTACAGGGTAACGGCTACACCTTC. This gives the protein CASSYSLQGNGYTF.